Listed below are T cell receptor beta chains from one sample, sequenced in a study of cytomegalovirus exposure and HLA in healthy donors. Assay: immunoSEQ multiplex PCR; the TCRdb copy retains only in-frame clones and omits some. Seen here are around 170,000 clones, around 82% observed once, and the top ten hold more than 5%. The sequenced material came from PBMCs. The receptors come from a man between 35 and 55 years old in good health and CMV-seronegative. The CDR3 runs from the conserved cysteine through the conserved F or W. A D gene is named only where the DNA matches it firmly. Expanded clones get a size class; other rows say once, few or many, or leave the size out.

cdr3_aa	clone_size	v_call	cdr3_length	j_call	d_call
CASSLGFRAGNSYEQYF	-	TRBV7-2	17	TRBJ2-7	-
CASRSDTGELFF	-	TRBV2	12	TRBJ2-2	-
CASGQGRFTDTQYF	-	TRBV2	14	TRBJ2-3	-
CASRMTASTDTQYF	-	TRBV19	14	TRBJ2-3	-
CASNLQGYEQYF	once	TRBV10-1	12	TRBJ2-7	-
CASRSSMNTEAFF	once	TRBV27	13	TRBJ1-1	-
CASSTGQGPDTQYF	-	TRBV9	14	TRBJ2-3	TRBD1
CASSLSLGRVEQYF	-	TRBV4-3	14	TRBJ2-7	-
CATHPGQGIYNEQFF	-	TRBV7-2	15	TRBJ2-1	TRBD1
CASSPHRTTNEKLFF	-	TRBV9	15	TRBJ1-4	-
CASSPREDEYEQYF	-	TRBV18	14	TRBJ2-7	TRBD2
CASIRVAEAFF	-	TRBV7-9	11	TRBJ1-1	-
CASSPLAGGNTGELFF	-	TRBV5-1	16	TRBJ2-2	TRBD2
CAIRDRVDTEAFF	-	TRBV10-3	13	TRBJ1-1	TRBD1
CASSVSGGSYQETQYF	once	TRBV25-1	16	TRBJ2-5	-
CASSRDTANTGELFF	-	TRBV4-3	15	TRBJ2-2	-
CASSLRLGATGELFF	-	TRBV7-2	15	TRBJ2-2	-
CASSSPGQTNEKLFF	-	TRBV5-4	15	TRBJ1-4	TRBD1
CASSLGEKETQYF	few	TRBV11-2	13	TRBJ2-5	-
CASRRVAGGREQYF	-	TRBV2	14	TRBJ2-5	TRBD2
CASRVRRSSYNEQFF	-	TRBV27	15	TRBJ2-1	-
CASSSGTDIYEQYF	-	TRBV19	14	TRBJ2-7	TRBD1
CASSQARTGSYEQYF	-	TRBV4-3	15	TRBJ2-7	-
CASSRGGTETEAFF	few	TRBV5-1	14	TRBJ1-1	TRBD1
CASSLAPTGGGYGYTF	-	TRBV11-2	16	TRBJ1-2	TRBD1
CSVVLQTELGQQYF	-	TRBV29-1	14	TRBJ2-7	-
CASSPGGTGGTQYF	-	TRBV5-1	14	TRBJ2-5	TRBD1
CASSLRGGSVETQYF	-	TRBV7-7	15	TRBJ2-5	TRBD2
CASSFSGRGEQYF	-	TRBV7-9	13	TRBJ2-5	-
CASSPGGATNEKLFF	-	TRBV13	15	TRBJ1-4	-
CASSFLSVSGYTF	-	TRBV7-2	13	TRBJ1-2	-